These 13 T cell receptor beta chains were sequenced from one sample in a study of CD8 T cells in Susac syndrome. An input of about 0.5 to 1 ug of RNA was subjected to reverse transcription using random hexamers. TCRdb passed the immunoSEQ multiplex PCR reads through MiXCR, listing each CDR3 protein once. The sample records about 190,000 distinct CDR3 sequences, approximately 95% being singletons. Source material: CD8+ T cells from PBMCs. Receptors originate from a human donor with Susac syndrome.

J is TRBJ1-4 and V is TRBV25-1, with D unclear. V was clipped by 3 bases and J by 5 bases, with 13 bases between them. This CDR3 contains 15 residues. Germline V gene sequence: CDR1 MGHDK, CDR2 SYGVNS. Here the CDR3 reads CASSEKSRFNEKLFF. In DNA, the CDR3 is TGTGCCAGCAGTGAGAAAAGCAGATTCAATGAAAAACTGTTTTTT.

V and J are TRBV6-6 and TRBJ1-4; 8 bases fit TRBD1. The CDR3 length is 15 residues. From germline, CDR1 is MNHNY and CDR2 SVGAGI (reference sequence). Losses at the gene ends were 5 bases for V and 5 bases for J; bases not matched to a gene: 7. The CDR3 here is CASSPDRGQNEKLFF. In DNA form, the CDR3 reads TGTGCCAGCAGTCCCGACAGGGGCCAGAATGAAAAACTGTTTTTT.

CDR3 coding DNA: TGTGCCACCAGTGATAGCGACAGGGGGCTTGGCGGGGAGCTGTTTTTT. Translated: CATSDSDRGLGGELFF. V is TRBV24-1 and J is TRBJ2-2, with 10 nucleotides matching TRBD1. Germline V gene sequence: CDR1 KGHDR, CDR2 SFDVKD. J gave up 7 bases and V 3 bases, and 7 bases lay outside the gene matches. The CDR3 loop spans 16 amino acids.

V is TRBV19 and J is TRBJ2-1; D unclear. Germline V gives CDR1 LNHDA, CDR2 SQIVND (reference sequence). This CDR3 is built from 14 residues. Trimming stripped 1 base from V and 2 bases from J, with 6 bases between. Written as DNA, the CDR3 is TGTGCCAGTAGTATAGTGGGTCCCTACAATGAGCAGTTCTTC. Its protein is CASSIVGPYNEQFF.

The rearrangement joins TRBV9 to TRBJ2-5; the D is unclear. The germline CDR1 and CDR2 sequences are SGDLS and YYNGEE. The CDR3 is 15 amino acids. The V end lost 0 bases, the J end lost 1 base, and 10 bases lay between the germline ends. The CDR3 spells CASSVEQVPQETQYF. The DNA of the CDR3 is TGTGCCAGCAGCGTAGAGCAGGTCCCCCAAGAGACCCAGTACTTC.

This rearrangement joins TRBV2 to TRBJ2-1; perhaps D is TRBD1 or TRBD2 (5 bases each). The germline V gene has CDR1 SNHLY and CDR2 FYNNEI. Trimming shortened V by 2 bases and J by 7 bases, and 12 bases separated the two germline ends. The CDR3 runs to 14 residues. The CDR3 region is CASSEYLWGNEQFF. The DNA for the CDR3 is TGTGCCAGCAGTGAATATTTATGGGGGAATGAGCAGTTCTTC.

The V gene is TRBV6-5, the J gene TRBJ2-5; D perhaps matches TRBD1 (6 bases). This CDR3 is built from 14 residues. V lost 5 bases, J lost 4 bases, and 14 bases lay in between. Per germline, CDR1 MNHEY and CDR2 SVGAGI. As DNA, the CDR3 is TGTGCCAGCAGTACCGGACAGCTTCGAGAGACCCAGTACTTC. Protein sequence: CASSTGQLRETQYF.

The CDR3 DNA is TGTGCCAGCAGTGCTGGACAGGGGGCGTGGAACACCGGGGAGCTGTTTTTT. Translated, it gives CASSAGQGAWNTGELFF. This chain joins TRBV25-1 and TRBJ2-2, with TRBD1 matching over 11 bases. Trimming at V came to 4 bases and at J to 1 base, leaving 5 bases not matched to a gene. The CDR3 loop spans 17 amino acids. Germline CDR1 reads MGHDK; CDR2 reads SYGVNS. The full variable domain, completed using reference TRBV25-1 and TRBJ2-2, is EADIYQTPRYLVIGTGKKITLECSQTMGHDKMYWYQQDPGMELHLIHYSYGVNSTEKGDLSSESTVSRIRTEHFPLTLESARPSHTSQYLCASSAGQGAWNTGELFFGEGSRLTVL.

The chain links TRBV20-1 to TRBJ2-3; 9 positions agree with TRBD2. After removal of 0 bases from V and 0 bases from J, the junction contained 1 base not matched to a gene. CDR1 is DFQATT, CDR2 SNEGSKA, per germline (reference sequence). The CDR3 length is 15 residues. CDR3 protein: CSARETSGSTDTQYF. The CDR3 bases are TGCAGTGCTAGAGAGACTAGCGGTAGCACAGATACGCAGTATTTT.

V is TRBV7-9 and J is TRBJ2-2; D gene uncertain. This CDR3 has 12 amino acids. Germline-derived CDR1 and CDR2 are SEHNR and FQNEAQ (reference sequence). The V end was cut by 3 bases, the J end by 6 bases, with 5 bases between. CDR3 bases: TGTGCCAGCAGCTTCGGTTCCGGGGAGCTGTTTTTT. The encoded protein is CASSFGSGELFF.

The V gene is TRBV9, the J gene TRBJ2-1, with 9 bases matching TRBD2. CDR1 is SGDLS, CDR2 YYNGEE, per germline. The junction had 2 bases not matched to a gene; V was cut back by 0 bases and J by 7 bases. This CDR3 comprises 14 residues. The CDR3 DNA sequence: TGTGCCAGCAGCGTAGGAGCGGGAGGAAATGAGCAGTTCTTC. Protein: CASSVGAGGNEQFF.

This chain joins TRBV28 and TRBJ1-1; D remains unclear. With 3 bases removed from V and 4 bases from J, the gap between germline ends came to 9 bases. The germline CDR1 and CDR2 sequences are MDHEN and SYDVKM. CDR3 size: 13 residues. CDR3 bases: TGTGCCAGCAGTTTCGGGCGGATCACTGAAGCTTTCTTT. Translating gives CASSFGRITEAFF.

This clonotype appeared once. The DNA of the CDR3 is TGTGCCACCAGTGATTCTGCGGGAGTGCAAGAGACCCAGTACTTC. Translated: CATSDSAGVQETQYF. The chain recombines TRBV24-1 with TRBJ2-5; 7 nucleotides align to TRBD2. Germline assignment: CDR1 KGHDR and CDR2 SFDVKD. CDR3 length equals 15 residues. With 2 bases clipped from V and 2 bases from J, the junction kept 4 bases outside the gene matches.